This T cell receptor beta chain was captured in a study of cytomegalovirus exposure and HLA in healthy donors (dated by TCRdb to the late 2010s). In the study overall: An earlier analysis of approximately 550 of the donors reported approximately 270 Gb of sequence data and 120 million or so unique TCR beta sequences from about 200 million T cells. The study was designed to test whether signatures of past pathogen exposure could be identified by cataloging public T cell receptors. All discovery cohort repertoires had been generated using a single sequencing platform. Alongside the repertoire data, information on donor age, sex, ethnicity and CMV serostatus was compiled. A later analysis re-examined previously published TCR beta repertoires from more than 600 donors and added high-resolution HLA genotyping to investigate patterns of TCR occurrence. In the later analysis, no new phenotypic data were used to find candidate immune exposures; instead, reliance was placed on TCR beta sequences and their occurrence across donors. A separate validation cohort of 100 to 150 different subjects was used in addition to the roughly 640-subject first cohort. The genetic ancestry cluster associated with self-reported Caucasian donors included about 81% of the 398 genotyped donors. The T cell repertoires of under 700 subjects were profiled by immunosequencing and related to cytomegalovirus serostatus. Typing coverage varied by locus: roughly 620-630 donors for A, B, C, DRB1 and DQB1; roughly 520 for DQA1; approximately 610 for DPA1; more than 450 for DPB1. HLA typing covered class I and class II loci at four-digit resolution. An early release covering over 500 HLA-typed donors comprised about 310 gigabases of sequencing data and 85 million or so unique TCR sequences. A later genetic analysis used genome-wide SNP genotypes for about three fifths of the roughly 700 donors, treating that subset as a discovery cohort. In an earlier analysis of roughly 600 of the donors, high-throughput TCR beta sequencing was used to judge whether each TCR beta V gene segment behaved as functional or pseudogenic. Roughly five DR-DQ haplotypes were handled as single units for association and clustering, since linkage in the cohort was strong. To predict cytomegalovirus infection status, the study brought together high-throughput TCR immunosequencing, statistical association of individual TCRs with disease status, and machine learning. Among roughly 400 genotyped donors of the cohort, an average of roughly 230,000 unique TCR beta nucleotide sequences was sequenced per donor, of which roughly 18% were non-productive.

On this clone itself: It lacks a known antigen. Base qualities are not at hand, and no much larger clone is one base apart.

In total, approximately 690 healthy bone marrow donors made up the cohort. At the time of sampling, all cohort members were nominally healthy, though unrecorded immune exposures were likely present. The donor tested CMV seronegative, placing the donor among the roughly 350 seronegative members of the cohort. A peripheral blood sample was collected from each donor, and TCR beta sequencing was performed on peripheral blood mononuclear cells. Genomic DNA extraction from the blood cell samples was performed with the Qiagen DNeasy Blood Extraction Kit. What the work shows at the level of the full study, not this receptor alone: A later analysis found that most CMV-associated TCR beta chains appeared HLA-restricted, with HLA associations seemingly driven largely by CMV exposure. Over 15 rarely observed V segments, including chromosome 9 orphons, were excluded from the earlier analysis of some 590 of the donors because counts were too low. In a later analysis, several top co-occurrence clusters were reported to appear linked to parvovirus B19, influenza, CMV and Epstein-Barr virus. A cluster of highly shared sequence variants was judged likely to represent a technical artifact of the sequencing pipeline. Strong co-occurrence of HLA alleles, especially DR and DQ, made assigning TCR associations to individual alleles difficult. Across donors, most TCR sequences were observed very rarely, whereas some public TCRs were present in many individuals. Because HLA typing was unavailable for some donors at each locus, only the typed subset was used in association tests. In a later analysis, TCR association rates were found to vary across HLA loci, with the most associated TCRs seen for DRB1 alleles and the fewest for HLA-C alleles. According to the authors, the approach could potentially be generalized to other disease states and immunological phenotypes. A further reported finding was that TCR beta sequences accurately predicted the HLA-A and HLA-B alleles for most subjects in the first cohort. In the study, around 150 TCR beta chains were listed as associated with cytomegalovirus. Only TCR beta chains were sequenced in this cohort, and the absence of alpha or paired-chain data limited detectable features. Presence/absence analyses assumed roughly uniform sequencing depth across donors, an assumption that may not hold. CMV serostatus was the only immune exposure information available for the cohort. A few of the identified cytomegalovirus-associated TCR beta chains were confirmed in vitro to be specific for cytomegalovirus antigens. A later genetic analysis reported fewer N-insertions in productive TCRs among donors in an Asian-associated ancestry cluster than the roughly 700-donor mean. In a later analysis, HLA-associated TCR beta chains showed more clonal expansion and lower generation probabilities than non-associated chains that were equally common. In a later genetic analysis, a missense DCLRE1C variant was associated with V-gene and J-gene trimming of TCR beta chains, and the association was replicated in an independent cohort. The 87-base-pair reads could not distinguish some IMGT-functional V segments, including TRBV6-2 and TRBV6-3, so those segments were excluded. An earlier analysis of some 560 of the donors showed that most TCR beta V segments appeared in productive rearrangements either about 87% or about 30% of the time, which broadly matched IMGT annotations. At a false discovery rate of 0.05, a later analysis linked around 15,000 TCR beta sequences to specific HLA alleles. The classifier was reported to diagnose cytomegalovirus status with high specificity and sensitivity in both the original and validation cohorts. Correlated functional status among segregating V segments might be attributable to linkage disequilibrium, but an unknown experimental factor could not be ruled out.

Library preparation employed the immunoSEQ multiplex PCR assay. The multiplex PCR relied on a mix of 60 forward primers for TCR Vbeta segments and 13 reverse primers for TCR Jbeta segments. A multiplex PCR assay on genomic DNA amplified the CDR3 region of rearranged TCR beta genes. The Illumina HiSeq System was used to sequence the amplified TCR beta libraries as 87-base-pair reads. The authors processed their data as follows. A later analysis tallied some 79 million unique TCR beta chains across the approximately 670 repertoires, and around 10 million of those chains were shared by two or more donors. Raw reads were error-corrected and collapsed into unique sequences by a nearest-neighbor algorithm in which closely related sequences were merged to remove PCR and sequencing errors. CDR3 sequences were aligned to IMGT reference sequences to assign V, D and J gene segments. Each retained sequence needed at least a six-nucleotide match to both a V gene segment and a J gene segment. A rearrangement counted as productive if the CDR3 had no stop codons and remained in frame with V and J, and every other rearrangement counted as non-productive. CDR3 was defined according to IMGT convention as the region running from the second conserved V-encoded cysteine to the conserved J-encoded phenylalanine. The earlier analysis of fewer than 700 of the donors excluded sequences that lacked an unambiguous match to a single V gene segment. In an earlier analysis of several hundred of the donors, V segments were called functional above 56.7% productive rearrangements and were called segregating when the between-donor standard deviation exceeded 5%. To diagnose cytomegalovirus status from the catalog of TCR beta chain sequences, a statistical classification framework was built. V and J gene assignment, in a later analysis, came from comparing TCR nucleotide sequences with IMGT/GENE-DB human TR gene sequences. A later analysis assigned CDR3 sequences and most-parsimonious VDJ recombination scenarios with the TCRdist pipeline. In a later analysis, each TCR beta chain was defined by its CDR3 amino acid sequence together with its V-gene family, and reads lacking a unique V-gene family were excluded. A later analysis removed over 500 highly shared, low-generation-probability nucleotide sequences to deal with suspected cross-contamination and a sequencing artifact. In a later analysis, a clonal expansion index was calculated for each public chain from normalized within-repertoire ranks of inferred template counts. In a later analysis, generation probabilities were computed with a VDJ recombination model fitted to out-of-frame rearrangements, and the resulting probabilities were checked against IGoR. In a later analysis, hypergeometric tests were used to score TCR-TCR, TCR-HLA and TCR-CMV co-occurrence, with a repertoire-size bias correction applied to TCR pairs. A later analysis estimated false discovery rates by permuting HLA or CMV assignments 20 times. In a later analysis, co-occurring TCRs were grouped with DBSCAN, and TCRdist sequence similarity was added when clustering was performed within HLA-allele-positive subsets. Repertoires with fewer than 30,000 or more than 120,000 public chains were left out of co-occurrence clustering, as were several repertoires with anomalous nucleotide sharing. The source is immuneACCESS, and TCRdb retained only in-frame sequences with V and J called. Part of the clones is not carried over; for the studies checked, unresolved V genes explain less than half of this, and the remainder is unexplained. V and J calls plus clone size are reproduced from that table; the DNA served to infer D and trimming. Across this sample there are about 67,000 clones, with approximately 71% seen only once. The biggest ten clones account for 2% to 2.5% of the sample.

The CDR3 sequence holds 14 residues, the cysteine and phenylalanine included. The retained sequence is limited to the CDR3, 42 bases, with the frame set at the first base. CDR1 and CDR2, per the germline V gene, are MRHNA and SNTAGT. For this chain, trimming is 6 bases at the V end and 5 bases at the J end, and the number of junction bases without a gene match is 8. The rearrangement joined TRBV6-4 to TRBJ1-1; 8 bases in the middle match TRBD1. This clonotype was sampled from a woman between 25 and 40 years old in good health and CMV-seronegative. Sequencing was performed on PBMCs. The CDR3 sequence is CASRDTDRATEAFF. The DNA reads TGTGCCAGCAGAGATACGGACAGGGCTACTGAAGCTTTCTTT.